Each of the 28 T cell receptor beta chains below was sequenced from the same sample in a study of spatial heterogeneity in lung cancer. Study observations and caveats: Counts of expanded alpha and beta TCRs within tumors tracked the tumor nonsynonymous mutation count.

From the 5' RACE reads, TCRdb called clonotypes with MiXCR, one entry per CDR3 protein. The sample carries 2,500 or so distinct CDR3 sequences, approximately 10% recorded once. Time point given: sample taken at primary tumor resection. Antigen specificity for these receptors is unknown. The sample was lung tumor tissue, taken at surgery. Source of these receptors: a female donor with early-stage non-small cell lung cancer.

This clonotype ranks as medium-sized. The V call is TRBV4-3, the J call TRBJ2-7, with TRBD2 matching 8 bases. With V trimmed by 0 bases and J by 6 bases, 1 base remained unmatched. This CDR3 region has 13 residues. Per the germline V gene, CDR1 is LGHNA and CDR2 is YSLEER. The CDR3 spells CASSQDGTSEQYV. In nucleotides, the CDR3 is TGCGCCAGCAGCCAAGATGGGACTAGCGAGCAGTACGTC.

The CDR3 reads CASSFWGHTGELFF. Here the CDR3 DNA reads TGTGCCAGCAGCTTTTGGGGTCACACCGGGGAGCTGTTTTTT. The chain recombines TRBV13 with TRBJ2-2, with D unresolved. The germline V gene has CDR1 PRHDT and CDR2 FYEKMQ (reference sequence). This CDR3 is 14 amino acids long. The germline V and J ends were trimmed by 3 bases and 3 bases, with 8 bases remaining between them.

This clonotype was seen many times. This rearrangement joins TRBV28 to TRBJ2-1, with D unresolved. Per germline, CDR1 MDHEN and CDR2 SYDVKM. V lost 5 bases, J lost 7 bases, and 6 bases lay in between. The CDR3 loop spans 11 amino acids. The CDR3 nucleotides are TGTGCCAGCAGTAGTAATAATGAGCAGTTCTTC. Protein product: CASSSNNEQFF.

This clonotype is labeled as medium-sized (0.01 to 0.1%). The chain joins TRBV27 to TRBJ1-1; no definite D call. The CDR3 covers 8 residues. Germline V CDR1 and CDR2: MNHEY, SMNVEV (reference sequence). Between the trimmed V and J ends, which lost 7 bases and 11 bases, there was a span of 5 bases. The CDR3 loop reads CASKLAFF. In DNA form, the CDR3 reads TGTGCCAGCAAATTGGCTTTCTTT.

This clonotype rates as large. J is TRBJ1-5 and V is TRBV28; D possibly corresponds to TRBD1 (6 bases). CDR1 and CDR2 (germline): MDHEN, SYDVKM. CDR3 length: 16 amino acids. V dropped 1 base and J dropped 4 bases, with 14 bases sitting between them. CDR3 in amino acids: CASSLSGQPLNQPQHF. In nucleotides, the CDR3 is TGTGCCAGCAGTTTATCCGGACAGCCTCTAAATCAGCCCCAGCATTTT. Full variable domain (rest looked up from reference TRBV28 and TRBJ1-5): DVKVTQSSRYLVKRTGEKVFLECVQDMDHENMFWYRQDPGLGLRLIYFSYDVKMKEKGDIPEGYSVSREKKERFSLILESASTNQTSMYLCASSLSGQPLNQPQHFGDGTRLSIL.

This clonotype has only a few counts. The rearrangement uses TRBV9 and TRBJ2-5, with D possibly TRBD1 on 6 matching bases. CDR3 length: 16 residues. Germline V lookup: CDR1 SGDLS, CDR2 YYNGEE. V lost 0 bases, J lost 5 bases, and 17 bases lay in between. CDR3 sequence (DNA): TGTGCCAGCAGCGTAGATCGGCCGGGAAGGGGGGAGACCCAGTACTTC. Protein product: CASSVDRPGRGETQYF.

This clonotype has at least ten counts. This chain links TRBV27 with TRBJ1-1; D is ambiguous. Trimming pared 4 bases from V and 0 bases from J, leaving 6 bases between. The CDR3 contains 13 residues. Germline values: CDR1 MNHEY, CDR2 SMNVEV (reference sequence). The CDR3 bases are TGTGCCAGCAGTTATGGAGTGAACACTGAAGCTTTCTTT. This codes for CASSYGVNTEAFF.

By sample share, this clonotype is medium-sized. J is TRBJ2-1 and V is TRBV7-8, with 7 positions matching TRBD2. The trim removed 4 bases at V and 16 bases at J, leaving 7 bases unmatched. From germline, CDR1 is SGHVS and CDR2 FQNEAQ. The CDR3 is made up of 11 amino acids. CDR3 in DNA: TGTGCCAGCAGCTCGGGACTACGTCAATTCTTC. Translation: CASSSGLRQFF.

By share, this clonotype ranks as medium-sized (0.01 to 0.1%). The chain links TRBV11-2 to TRBJ2-3, with TRBD2 identical over 8 bases. The J segment lost 4 bases and the V segment lost 3 bases, leaving 6 bases of the junction unmatched. Germline V CDR1 and CDR2: SGHAT, FQNNGV. The CDR3 is made up of 15 amino acids. CDR3: CASSFQSGSPDTQYF. The CDR3, as DNA: TGTGCCAGCAGCTTCCAAAGCGGGAGTCCAGATACGCAGTATTTT.

In its sample, this clonotype ranks as large. The chain recombines TRBV10-3 with TRBJ2-5; D is unresolved. CDR3 size: 13 residues. Trimming took 7 bases from V and 2 from J, leaving 11 bases between them. Germline CDR1 ENHRY, CDR2 SYGVKD. The CDR3 reads CAIKERQQETQYF. The CDR3 coding sequence is TGTGCCATCAAAGAACGACAACAAGAGACCCAGTACTTC.

This clonotype is judged medium-sized. The genes are TRBV12-3 or TRBV12-4 and TRBJ2-7, with D hard to call. The CDR3 loop spans 13 amino acids. Trimming cost V 5 bases and J 5 bases, with 13 bases left between them. The CDR3 DNA reads as TGTGCCAGCAGTCTCATCCCTAACCACGAGCAGTACTTC. Protein sequence: CASSLIPNHEQYF.

This chain joins TRBV5-1 and TRBJ2-1; 7 bases line up with TRBD1. From germline, CDR1 is SGHRS and CDR2 YFSETQ. This CDR3 region has 13 residues. The J segment lost 10 bases and the V segment lost 4 bases, leaving 8 bases of the junction unmatched. CDR3 residues: CASSHRDSQEQFF. The CDR3 region has the DNA TGCGCCAGCAGCCACAGGGACAGTCAAGAGCAGTTCTTC.

This clonotype was seen repeatedly, ten times or more. V and J are TRBV7-3 and TRBJ2-6; 8 bases are shared with TRBD1. The V segment lost 5 bases and the J segment 2 bases; nucleotides outside the gene matches: 8. CDR3 length equals 17 residues. From germline, CDR1 is SGHTA and CDR2 FQGTGA. As DNA, the CDR3 is TGTGCCAGCAGCCCCCGGACAGGGCAACCTGGGGCCAACGTCCTGACTTTC. This gives the protein CASSPRTGQPGANVLTF. The entire variable domain, with the rest obtained from reference TRBV7-3 and TRBJ2-6, is as follows: GAGVSQTPSNKVTEKGKYVELRCDPISGHTALYWYRQSLGQGPEFLIYFQGTGAADDSGLPNDRFFAVRPEGSVSTLKIQRTERGDSAVYLCASSPRTGQPGANVLTFGAGSRLTVL.

The V and J genes are TRBV28 and TRBJ1-5; no clear D gene. CDR1 MDHEN and CDR2 SYDVKM come from the germline V gene. This CDR3 comprises 13 residues. Trimming stripped 7 bases from V and 5 bases from J, with 12 bases between. CDR3 loop: CASTVGNYQPQHF. The DNA for the CDR3 is TGTGCCAGCACCGTTGGTAACTATCAGCCCCAGCATTTT.

By share of the sample, this clonotype is large. The chain couples TRBV4-3 to TRBJ2-5; 9 nucleotides agree with TRBD2. V was clipped by 8 bases and J by 3 bases; unmatched bases: 7. Germline lookup yields CDR1 LGHNA and CDR2 YSLEER. This CDR3 has 14 amino acids. For the CDR3, the DNA is TGCGCCAGCGCAGGGGTAGCGGGAGAAGAGACCCAGTACTTC. Protein sequence: CASAGVAGEETQYF.

This chain links TRBV7-9 with TRBJ2-3; the D call may be TRBD1 or TRBD2 (6 bases each). CDR1 is SEHNR and CDR2 is FQNEAQ in the germline V gene (reference sequence). There are 17 residues in the CDR3. V was clipped by 5 bases and J by 5 bases, with 23 bases between them. CDR3 protein: CASSRRLTQGGEDTQYF. CDR3 nucleotide sequence: TGTGCCAGCAGCCGGCGCCTGACACAGGGCGGGGAAGATACGCAGTATTTT.

V is TRBV12-3 or TRBV12-4 and J is TRBJ1-1; 7 bases match TRBD1. V lost 6 bases and J lost 0; bases outside the gene matches: 13. This CDR3 region has 17 residues. CDR3 bases: TGTGCCAGCAGCCCCACAGGGGTCCCTTCCTTGAACACTGAAGCTTTCTTT. It translates to CASSPTGVPSLNTEAFF.

This chain uses TRBV7-2 with TRBJ2-3, with 12 nucleotides matching TRBD2. V was clipped by 5 bases and J by 6 bases; unmatched bases: 9. Per the germline V gene, CDR1 is SGHTA and CDR2 is FQGNSA. This CDR3 has 16 amino acids. CDR3 protein: CASSMLAGGRGDTQYF. In nucleotides, the CDR3 is TGTGCCAGCAGCATGCTAGCGGGGGGGCGAGGTGATACGCAGTATTTT.

This clonotype is medium-sized. The chain carries TRBV29-1 and TRBJ1-5, with no clear D. Germline CDR1 reads SQVTM; CDR2 reads ANQGSEA. The CDR3 sequence is 14 residues long. V lost 6 bases to trimming and J lost 0 bases, with 12 bases between them. CDR3 residues: CSVPTVYSNQPQHF. CDR3 coding DNA: TGCAGCGTCCCTACAGTCTATAGCAATCAGCCCCAGCATTTT. Filled out from reference TRBV29-1 and TRBJ1-5, the complete variable domain reads SAVISQKPSRDICQRGTSLTIQCQVDSQVTMMFWYRQQPGQSLTLIATANQGSEATYESGFVIDKFPISRPNLTFSTLTVSNMSPEDSSIYLCSVPTVYSNQPQHFGDGTRLSIL.

Judged by abundance, this clonotype is large. The rearrangement links TRBV20-1 to TRBJ2-2; weak D call: TRBD2 (5 bases). Per the germline V gene, CDR1 is DFQATT and CDR2 is SNEGSKA (reference sequence). The CDR3 contains 17 residues. V was pared by 3 bases and J by 4 bases, with 21 bases between. The DNA for the CDR3 is TGCAGTGCTAGGGACCGCGGGTACGCCCCGTTCACCGGGGAGCTGTTTTTT. Protein: CSARDRGYAPFTGELFF.

By proportion, this clonotype is medium-sized (0.01 to 0.1%). The CDR3 sequence is CASSPRGLDQETQYF. CDR3 sequence (DNA): TGTGCCAGCAGCCCGAGAGGACTAGACCAAGAGACCCAGTACTTC. The J gene is TRBJ2-5, the V gene TRBV11-3; 7 bases align to TRBD2. Germline V gives CDR1 SGHNT, CDR2 YENEEA. This CDR3 spans 15 amino acids. V trimming: 5 bases; J trimming: 0 bases; junction bases outside the gene matches: 6. Based on the CDR3 plus reference TRBV11-3 and TRBJ2-5, the full variable domain is EAGVVQSPRYKIIEKKQPVAFWCNPISGHNTLYWYLQNLGQGPELLIRYENEEAVDDSQLPKDRFSAERLKGVDSTLKIQPAELGDSAVYLCASSPRGLDQETQYFGPGTRLLVL.

This clonotype ranks as medium-sized. The rearrangement links TRBV10-2 to TRBJ1-1; D unclear. CDR3 length: 14 residues. Germline V gives CDR1 WSHSY, CDR2 SAAADI. Trimming removed 2 bases from V and 3 bases from J, with 10 bases in between. CDR3 in amino acids: CASSEAVRHTEAFF. CDR3 in DNA: TGCGCCAGCAGTGAGGCGGTCAGACACACTGAAGCTTTCTTT.

By its share, this clonotype is medium-sized. The V gene is TRBV5-1, the J gene TRBJ1-3; 7 bases align to TRBD1. Germline CDR1 and CDR2: SGHRS and YFSETQ. Unmatched junction bases numbered 4, after V lost 1 base and J lost 0 bases. The CDR3 sequence is 16 residues long. Here the CDR3 DNA reads TGCGCCAGCAGCTTGCAGGGGGATTACTCTGGAAACACCATATATTTT. The encoded protein is CASSLQGDYSGNTIYF.

This clonotype showed up just a few times. The rearrangement joins TRBV6-5 to TRBJ2-1, with 7 nucleotides matching TRBD2. Trimming cost V 6 bases and J 7 bases; bases outside gene matches: 9. This CDR3 is 14 amino acids long. Germline assignment: CDR1 MNHEY and CDR2 SVGAGI. The CDR3 DNA sequence: TGTGCCAGCAGGGGGACTAATGGATGGAATGAGCAGTTCTTC. Its translation: CASRGTNGWNEQFF.

This clonotype is labeled as medium-sized. J is TRBJ2-7 and V is TRBV7-2; the D is unclear. Between the trimmed V and J ends, which lost 4 bases and 2 bases, there was a span of 9 bases. The CDR3 length is 13 residues. Germline V gives CDR1 SGHTA, CDR2 FQGNSA. This CDR3 reads CASSYSQAYEQYF. The CDR3 DNA follows: TGTGCCAGCAGCTACAGCCAGGCCTACGAGCAGTACTTC. The complete variable domain, with remaining parts taken from reference TRBV7-2 and TRBJ2-7, reads GAGVSQSPSNKVTEKGKDVELRCDPISGHTALYWYRQSLGQGLEFLIYFQGNSAPDKSGLPSDRFSAERTGGSVSTLTIQRTQQEDSAVYLCASSYSQAYEQYFGPGTRLTVT.

This chain uses TRBV4-2 with TRBJ2-3; TRBD2 agrees at 14 bases. V shed 6 bases and J 5 bases; nucleotides not matched to a gene: 7. Per the germline V gene, CDR1 is LGHNA and CDR2 is YNFKEQ. CDR3 length equals 16 residues. CDR3 nucleotide sequence: TGTGCCAGCAGTGGGGGACTAGCGGGAGCGGAAGATACGCAGTATTTT. Its protein product is CASSGGLAGAEDTQYF.

This clonotype is labeled as medium-sized. The CDR3 is CATSASTGLSGANVLTF. The DNA of the CDR3 is TGTGCCACCAGCGCTTCGACAGGCCTCTCTGGGGCCAACGTCCTGACTTTC. This sequence joins TRBV24-1 and TRBJ2-6; possible D gene TRBD1, 6 bases. The CDR3 length is 17 residues. The germline V and J ends were trimmed by 7 bases and 0 bases, with 15 bases remaining between them. Germline CDR1 reads KGHDR; CDR2 reads SFDVKD.

This clonotype is medium-sized (0.01 to 0.1%). The chain carries TRBV2 and TRBJ2-5, with a tentative D call TRBD2 (6 bases). V was trimmed by 8 bases and J by 5 bases, leaving 18 bases between them. In germline, CDR1 is SNHLY, CDR2 FYNNEI. CDR3 length equals 14 residues. CDR3 nucleotides: TGTGCCAGCCGGGGGTTTGTGACGGGGGAGACCCAGTACTTC. Translated, it gives CASRGFVTGETQYF.